Listed below are T cell receptor beta chains from one sample, sequenced in a study of cytomegalovirus exposure and HLA in healthy donors. The data were produced by immunoSEQ multiplex PCR, yet TCRdb's version contains in-frame clones alone and is incomplete. The sample includes roughly 160,000 clones, roughly 70% of them seen just once. Sequencing was carried out using PBMCs. Receptors originate from a woman aged 25-40 years in good health and CMV-seronegative. Both conserved end residues are part of each CDR3. A D gene is named only where the DNA matches it firmly. For some rows the clone size is stated as once, few or many, or as a class when expanded; others skip it.

>-|few|TRBV7-9|TRBJ2-1
CASSLLFDAYQSVEQFF
TGTGCCAGCAGCTTACTCTTCGACGCTTATCAGAGCGTTGAGCAGTTCTTC
>TRBD1|-|TRBV28|TRBJ2-7
CASSPPGQGGEQYF
TGTGCCAGCAGTCCCCCGGGACAGGGGGGCGAGCAGTACTTC
>TRBD1|-|TRBV4-3|TRBJ1-5
CASSTETGYGQPQHF
TGCGCCAGCAGCACCGAGACAGGGTACGGTCAGCCCCAGCATTTT
>-|-|TRBV7-9|TRBJ2-2
CASSYIGELFF
TGTGCCAGCAGTTATATCGGGGAGCTGTTTTTT
>TRBD1|once|TRBV9|TRBJ1-1
CASSAPGTGTEAFF
TGTGCCAGCAGCGCCCCCGGGACAGGGACTGAAGCTTTCTTT
>-|-|TRBV29-1|TRBJ2-7
CSVVGTMASYEQYF
TGCAGCGTTGTCGGGACAATGGCCTCCTACGAGCAGTACTTC
>TRBD1|-|TRBV5-1|TRBJ1-1
CASSLQGARVEAFF
TGCGCCAGCAGCTTGCAGGGGGCAAGGGTAGAAGCTTTCTTT
>TRBD2|-|TRBV5-6|TRBJ2-1
CASSLKAGGNNEQFF
TGTGCCAGCAGCTTAAAAGCGGGAGGGAACAATGAGCAGTTCTTC
>-|few|TRBV9|TRBJ2-3
CASSGGGVGGDTQYF
TGTGCCAGCAGCGGAGGGGGGGTGGGGGGAGATACGCAGTATTTT
>-|-|TRBV6-1|TRBJ2-7
CASSEGWATYEQYF
TGTGCCAGCAGTGAAGGATGGGCGACCTACGAGCAGTACTTC
>-|-|TRBV7-9|TRBJ2-7
CASSLYPSTGYSSYEQYF
TGTGCCAGCAGCTTATACCCCTCAACAGGTTATAGCTCCTACGAGCAGTACTTC
>TRBD1|once|TRBV7-9|TRBJ1-2
CASSRGTGYNYGYTF
TGTGCCAGCAGCAGAGGGACAGGATACAACTATGGCTACACCTTC
>-|-|TRBV19|TRBJ2-1
CATGKRSYNEQFF
TGTGCCACCGGGAAACGGTCCTACAATGAGCAGTTCTTC
>TRBD2|-|TRBV9|TRBJ2-1
CASSPSRPWGGQFF
TGTGCCAGCAGCCCCTCCCGGCCGTGGGGGGGACAGTTCTTC
>TRBD1|-|TRBV2|TRBJ2-1
CASSSGQGLSNEQFF
TGTGCCAGCAGTAGCGGACAGGGTTTATCCAATGAGCAGTTCTTC
>-|-|TRBV28|TRBJ1-3
CASNRGDSGNTIYF
TGTGCCAGCAATAGAGGCGACTCTGGAAACACCATATATTTT
>-|-|TRBV19|TRBJ2-3
CASSSNRAADTQYF
TGTGCCAGTAGTAGTAACAGGGCTGCAGATACGCAGTATTTT
>-|-|TRBV21-1|TRBJ1-4
CASSKGGHQNEKLFF
TGTGCCAGCAGCAAAGGGGGACACCAGAATGAAAAACTGTTTTTT
>TRBD1|-|TRBV4-1|TRBJ2-7
CASSQPGQGTYEQYF
TGCGCCAGCAGCCAACCGGGACAGGGGACCTACGAGCAGTACTTC
>-|-|TRBV28|TRBJ1-1
CASRRLDRQNTEAFF
TGTGCCAGCCGCCGACTAGACAGACAGAACACTGAAGCTTTCTTT
>-|-|TRBV5-1|TRBJ2-7
CASSATGTPDYEQYF
TGCGCCAGCAGCGCTACCGGGACCCCGGACTACGAGCAGTACTTC
>-|-|TRBV9|TRBJ1-2
CASSTSGRNYGYTF
TGTGCCAGCAGCACATCAGGGCGAAACTATGGCTACACCTTC
>-|-|TRBV27|TRBJ1-2
CASRGRDGYGYTF
TGTGCCAGCAGGGGGCGGGACGGCTATGGCTACACCTTC
>-|-|TRBV19|TRBJ2-1
CASSIQGGWDEQFF
TGTGCCAGTAGTATTCAGGGAGGTTGGGATGAGCAGTTCTTC
>-|-|TRBV7-2|TRBJ2-1
CASSLVQSERRGNEQFF
TGTGCCAGCAGCTTAGTGCAGAGTGAGCGGAGGGGCAATGAGCAGTTCTTC
>TRBD2|-|TRBV11-3|TRBJ2-7
CASSPGTSGIYEQYF
TGTGCCAGCAGCCCAGGGACTAGCGGGATTTACGAGCAGTACTTC
>-|-|TRBV7-2|TRBJ1-6
CASTLNTGNSPLHF
TGTGCCAGCACCCTCAATACAGGGAATTCACCCCTCCACTTT
>TRBD1|-|TRBV7-3|TRBJ1-1
CASSPGGPGEAFF
TGTGCCAGCAGCCCAGGGGGCCCTGGGGAAGCTTTCTTT
>TRBD1|once|TRBV7-9|TRBJ2-7
CASSLEETGYNEQYF
TGTGCCAGCAGCTTAGAGGAGACAGGGTATAACGAGCAGTACTTC
>-|-|TRBV19|TRBJ1-2
CASRQPTGSYGYTF
TGTGCCAGTCGCCAACCTACGGGTAGCTATGGCTACACCTTC
>TRBD2|-|TRBV19|TRBJ2-1
CASSPLAGSYNEQFF
TGTGCCAGTAGTCCCCTAGCGGGATCCTACAATGAGCAGTTCTTC
>-|-|TRBV5-1|TRBJ2-5
CASSPLGQTAGYQETQYF
TGCGCCAGCAGCCCTTTAGGGCAGACAGCCGGGTACCAAGAGACCCAGTACTTC
>-|-|TRBV30|TRBJ1-6
CAWSRDISSPLHF
TGTGCCTGGTCCCGGGACATAAGTTCACCCCTCCACTTT
>-|-|TRBV7-6|TRBJ2-5
CASSYQGGQETQYF
TGTGCCAGCAGCTATCAGGGAGGCCAAGAGACCCAGTACTTC
>-|-|TRBV7-2|TRBJ2-2
CASTPGHNTGELFF
TGTGCCAGCACCCCGGGACACAACACCGGGGAGCTGTTTTTT
>-|-|TRBV6-6|TRBJ2-7
CASSYSTAYEQYF
TGTGCCAGCAGTTACTCGACAGCGTACGAGCAGTACTTC
>-|-|TRBV21-1|TRBJ1-2
CANLDRGVNGYPF
TGTGCCAACCTCGACAGGGGGGTCAATGGCTACCCCTTC
>TRBD2|-|TRBV7-6|TRBJ2-2
CASSLVPVAGGRNTGELFF
TGTGCCAGCAGCTTAGTCCCGGTGGCGGGGGGCAGGAACACCGGGGAGCTGTTTTTT
>-|-|TRBV27|TRBJ1-5
CASRTGTTSNQPQHF
TGTGCCAGCAGAACCGGGACAACAAGCAATCAGCCCCAGCATTTT
>-|few|TRBV15|TRBJ2-5
CATSRQGQETQYF
TGTGCCACCAGCAGACAGGGGCAAGAGACCCAGTACTTC
>-|once|TRBV6-1|TRBJ1-5
CASSDLPQGFWQPQHF
TGTGCCAGCAGTGACCTACCACAGGGTTTTTGGCAGCCCCAGCATTTT
>TRBD1|-|TRBV28|TRBJ2-5
CASSYRDRMQETQYF
TGTGCCAGCAGTTATAGGGACAGGATGCAAGAGACCCAGTACTTC
>-|-|TRBV27|TRBJ1-6
CASSFARGSNSPLHF
TGTGCCAGCAGTTTCGCCAGGGGTAGCAATTCACCCCTCCACTTT
>TRBD1|-|TRBV10-2|TRBJ2-3
CASVGQGGNTDTQYF
TGCGCCAGCGTAGGACAGGGTGGGAATACAGATACGCAGTATTTT
>TRBD1|-|TRBV2|TRBJ1-5
CASSTGTGFQPQHF
TGTGCCAGCAGTACTGGGACAGGGTTTCAGCCCCAGCATTTT
>-|-|TRBV6-1|TRBJ1-1
CASSENLNTEAFF
TGTGCCAGCAGTGAAAATCTAAACACTGAAGCTTTCTTT
>-|few|TRBV5-1|TRBJ2-2
CASLGGVVFANTGELFF
TGCGCCAGCCTAGGTGGCGTTGTGTTCGCGAACACCGGGGAGCTGTTTTTT
>TRBD1|-|TRBV7-3|TRBJ1-1
CASSSQGAGTEAFF
TGTGCCAGCAGCTCACAGGGGGCGGGGACTGAAGCTTTCTTT
>TRBD1|-|TRBV28|TRBJ1-2
CASSRDTTGGADGYTF
TGTGCCAGCAGTCGGGACACTACAGGGGGCGCGGATGGCTACACCTTC
>TRBD2|-|TRBV7-8|TRBJ2-7
CASSLRSGRRNEQYF
TGTGCCAGCAGCTTAAGGTCCGGGAGGAGGAACGAGCAGTACTTC
>-|-|TRBV28|TRBJ1-1
CASTLNPGGNTEAFF
TGTGCCAGCACCCTAAATCCTGGGGGCAACACTGAAGCTTTCTTT
>-|-|TRBV7-6|TRBJ2-1
CASSLEGLGGLYNEQFF
TGTGCCAGCAGCTTAGAAGGGTTGGGGGGGCTCTACAATGAGCAGTTCTTC